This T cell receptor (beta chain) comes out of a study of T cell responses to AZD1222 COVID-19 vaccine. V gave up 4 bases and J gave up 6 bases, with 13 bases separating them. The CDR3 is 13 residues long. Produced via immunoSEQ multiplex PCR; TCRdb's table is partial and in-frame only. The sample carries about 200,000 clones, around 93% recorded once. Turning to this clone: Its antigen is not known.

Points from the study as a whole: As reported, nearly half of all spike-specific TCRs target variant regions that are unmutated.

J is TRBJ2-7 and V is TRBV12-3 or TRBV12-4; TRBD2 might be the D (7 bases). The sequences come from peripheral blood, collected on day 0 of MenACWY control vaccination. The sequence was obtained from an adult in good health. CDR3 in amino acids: CASSSGGLGEQYF. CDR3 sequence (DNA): TGTGCCAGCAGTTCGGGGGGCCTGGGCGAGCAGTACTTC.